These 15 T cell receptor beta chains were sequenced from one sample in a study of blood T cell repertoires in COVID-19. Clones were sequenced by immunoSEQ multiplex PCR, and TCRdb holds only the in-frame ones, with some missing. The sample lists over 200,000 clones; 85% to 90% were seen once. Sequencing was carried out using PBMCs or T cells enriched from blood (not recorded which). The receptors were sampled from a man aged 18 to 29 who had recovered from COVID-19.

This chain links TRBV19 with TRBJ1-3, with D perhaps matching TRBD1 (5 bases). The CDR3 is 13 amino acids. V lost 4 bases and J 3 bases, leaving 7 bases between the germline ends. Germline V gene data show CDR1 as LNHDA and CDR2 as SQIVND (reference sequence). The CDR3 sequence is CASSKGNGNTIYF. CDR3 DNA sequence: TGTGCCAGTAGTAAGGGGAATGGAAACACCATATATTTT.

This chain joins TRBV5-6 and TRBJ2-1, with 14 bases fitting TRBD2. With V trimmed by 3 bases and J by 10 bases, 3 bases remained unmatched. The CDR3 runs 14 residues. Germline-derived CDR1 and CDR2 are SGHDT and YYEEEE. The DNA for the CDR3 is TGTGCCAGCAGCTGGGGACTAGCGGGGGAGGAGCAGTTCTTC. Encoded protein: CASSWGLAGEEQFF. The full variable domain, with the rest looked up from reference TRBV5-6 and TRBJ2-1, is DAGVTQSPTHLIKTRGQQVTLRCSPKSGHDTVSWYQQALGQGPQFIFQYYEEEERQRGNFPDRFSGHQFPNYSSELNVNALLLGDSALYLCASSWGLAGEEQFFGPGTRLTVL.

This chain joins TRBV21-1 and TRBJ2-3; TRBD1 is the table's D call, not checked against the DNA. TRBV21-1 is noted as a pseudogene. The CDR3 spans 17 residues. The CDR3, as DNA: TGTGCCAGCAGCAAAGCGAGGCAGGGCGCTAGCACAGATACGCAGTATTTT. Translation: CASSKARQGASTDTQYF.

The V call is TRBV20-1, the J call TRBJ2-3; 10 nucleotides match TRBD1. The CDR3 spans 16 residues. J was trimmed by 5 bases and V by 3 bases; bases with no gene match: 11. The V gene's germline CDR1 is DFQATT and CDR2 SNEGSKA (reference sequence). This CDR3 is CSASPTQDRGKDTQYF. The DNA of the CDR3 is TGCAGTGCTAGTCCTACCCAGGACAGGGGGAAAGATACGCAGTATTTT.

The V call is TRBV5-5, the J call TRBJ1-2, with TRBD1 matching 9 bases. V shed 1 base, J shed 2 bases, and the junction held 6 bases outside the gene matches. Germline CDR1 SGHKS, CDR2 YYEKEE (reference sequence). The CDR3 loop spans 16 amino acids. CDR3 sequence: CASSLLQQGANYGYTF. The CDR3, as DNA: TGTGCCAGCAGCTTGCTTCAACAGGGGGCGAACTATGGCTACACCTTC.

This clone has a handful of counts. The rearrangement joins TRBV7-2 to TRBJ1-3; 9 bases fit TRBD1. With 5 bases clipped from V and 4 bases from J, the junction kept 6 bases outside the gene matches. CDR1 is SGHTA and CDR2 is FQGNSA in the germline V gene. This CDR3 is 15 amino acids long. DNA of the CDR3: TGTGCCAGCAGCCCACAACAGGGGGCCGGAAACACCATATATTTT. This sequence encodes CASSPQQGAGNTIYF.

V gene TRBV12-3 or TRBV12-4 combines with J gene TRBJ2-7, with D unclear. This CDR3 has 12 amino acids. The V end lost 2 bases, the J end lost 4 bases, and 6 bases lay between the germline ends. The CDR3 spells CASSLWQYEQYF. For the CDR3, the DNA is TGTGCCAGCAGTTTATGGCAGTACGAGCAGTACTTC.

The chain links TRBV7-8 to TRBJ1-5; 8 bases line up with TRBD1. This CDR3 contains 16 residues. Trimming took 5 bases from V and 6 from J; bases not matched to a gene: 12. Germline CDR1 reads SGHVS; CDR2 reads FQNEAQ. CDR3 protein: CASSLSGQGAGQPQHF. The DNA for the CDR3 is TGTGCCAGCAGCCTTAGCGGGCAGGGGGCAGGTCAGCCCCAGCATTTT.

V usage is TRBV19 and J usage is TRBJ2-1; D not resolved. V lost 6 bases, J lost 0 bases, and 9 bases lay in between. This CDR3 contains 14 residues. From germline, CDR1 is LNHDA and CDR2 SQIVND (reference sequence). The CDR3 sequence: CASSLTSSYNEQFF. The CDR3 DNA reads as TGTGCCAGTAGCCTCACCAGCTCCTACAATGAGCAGTTCTTC.

The chain couples TRBV7-2 to TRBJ2-2; D is undetermined. Trimming stripped 0 bases from V and 3 bases from J, with 5 bases between. Germline-derived CDR1 and CDR2 are SGHTA and FQGNSA. This CDR3 comprises 14 residues. Here the CDR3 reads CASSLAFDTGELFF. The CDR3 nucleotides read TGTGCCAGCAGCTTAGCTTTCGACACCGGGGAGCTGTTTTTT.

The V gene is TRBV30, the J gene TRBJ1-5, with D possibly TRBD1 on 5 matching bases. The CDR3 loop spans 12 amino acids. Trimming took off 4 bases at V and 5 bases at J, with 9 bases between the two ends. CDR1 and CDR2 from the germline V gene are GTSNPN and SVGIG (reference sequence). CDR3 nucleotides: TGTGCCTGGAACGGGGGTGATCAGCCCCAGCATTTT. This gives the protein CAWNGGDQPQHF.

The chain has TRBV12-3 or TRBV12-4 and TRBJ2-3; no clear D. This CDR3 has 12 residues. V was cut by 5 bases and J by 4 bases, with 7 bases left in between. The CDR3 bases are TGTGCCAGCAGTCCTTCCGCAGATACGCAGTATTTT. This encodes CASSPSADTQYF.

The chain couples TRBV5-1 to TRBJ2-1; 14 nucleotides line up with TRBD2. The CDR3 totals 16 residues. Germline V gene data show CDR1 as SGHRS and CDR2 as YFSETQ. After removal of 5 bases from V and 8 bases from J, the junction contained 9 bases not matched to a gene. The CDR3 loop is CASRFTGTSGRDEQFF. The CDR3 DNA reads as TGCGCCAGCAGATTTACCGGGACTAGCGGGAGAGATGAGCAGTTCTTC.

The V call is TRBV7-9, the J call TRBJ2-1, with TRBD2 identical over 7 bases. Germline V lookup: CDR1 SEHNR, CDR2 FQNEAQ (reference sequence). This CDR3 has 15 amino acids. The V gene end was trimmed by 5 bases and the J gene end by 4 bases; junction bases not matched to a gene: 8. This chain's CDR3 is CASSPKVGLYNEQFF. The CDR3 DNA sequence: TGTGCCAGCAGCCCGAAGGTGGGACTATACAATGAGCAGTTCTTC.

J is TRBJ2-1 and V is TRBV28; 12 positions agree with TRBD2. The CDR3 is 18 amino acids. CDR1 MDHEN and CDR2 SYDVKM come from the germline V gene. J was trimmed by 10 bases and V by 1 base; bases with no gene match: 14. Here the CDR3 reads CASSLSAQRLAGDHEQFF. DNA of the CDR3: TGTGCCAGCAGTTTATCCGCCCAGAGACTAGCGGGAGACCACGAGCAGTTCTTC.